This TCR beta chain emerged from a study of blood T cell repertoires in COVID-19. The authors' processing: By means of reference gene primer amplification, nucleated cell counts were estimated. Assay used: immunoSEQ multiplex PCR; TCRdb lists only in-frame clones, some missing. V, J and clone size were drawn from that table, and D and trimming were deduced from the DNA. The sample carries more than 70,000 clones, 80% to 90% recorded once. Germline lookup yields CDR1 LGHDT and CDR2 YNNKEL (reference sequence). The V end lost 0 bases, the J end lost 5 bases, and 10 bases lay between the germline ends. The CDR3 totals 14 residues.

Specimen: peripheral blood. The V gene is TRBV3-1 (or the pseudogene TRBV3-2), the J gene TRBJ1-1; D is unresolved. This sequence originates from a man between 50 and 59 years old with active COVID-19. The CDR3 reads CASSQDWARTEAFF. CDR3 nucleotides: TGTGCCAGCAGCCAAGATTGGGCTCGGACTGAAGCTTTCTTT.